Presented here are 10 T cell receptor beta chains from one specimen sequenced in a study of T cell responses to AZD1222 COVID-19 vaccine. Method: immunoSEQ multiplex PCR; TCRdb's copy keeps in-frame clones and lacks some. The table lists 150,000 or so clones, 80% to 90% of them singletons. This material consisted of peripheral blood, taken on day 0 of AZD1222 vaccination. These receptors came from an adult in good health.

V is TRBV6-1 and J is TRBJ1-1; perhaps TRBD1 as D (5 bases). V was trimmed by 4 bases and J by 1 base, leaving 16 bases between them. This CDR3 has 16 amino acids. In germline, CDR1 is MNHNS, CDR2 SASEGT. The DNA for the CDR3 is TGTGCCAGCAGTGTGGGGCGGGGTGTTGGGAACACTGAAGCTTTCTTT. Its translation: CASSVGRGVGNTEAFF.

The chain carries TRBV7-9 and TRBJ2-2; D uncertain. This CDR3 is 15 amino acids long. Deletions cut 5 bases from V and 0 bases from J, with 10 bases between. Germline CDR1 is SEHNR and CDR2 is FQNEAQ (reference sequence). The CDR3, as DNA: TGTGCCAGCAGCCCGGTGCTTACGAACACCGGGGAGCTGTTTTTT. Amino acid sequence: CASSPVLTNTGELFF.

The chain's CDR3 is CASSAGQTGNTIYF. The CDR3 region has the DNA TGTGCCAGCAGCGCGGGACAGACTGGAAACACCATATATTTT. This chain joins TRBV11-3 and TRBJ1-3, with TRBD1 identical over 7 bases. The CDR3 runs 14 residues. Looked up from germline, CDR1 is SGHNT and CDR2 is YENEEA. J gave up 2 bases and V 5 bases, and 3 bases lay outside the gene matches.

The rearrangement links TRBV28 to TRBJ1-3, with D maybe TRBD1 (6 bases). V was cut by 1 base and J by 1 base, with 11 bases left in between. The CDR3 length is 16 residues. CDR1 MDHEN and CDR2 SYDVKM come from the germline V gene. The CDR3 region is CASSLFQGPSGNTIYF. The CDR3 DNA sequence: TGTGCCAGCAGTTTATTTCAGGGGCCTTCTGGAAACACCATATATTTT.

The chain recombines TRBV18 with TRBJ1-2, with D possibly being TRBD1 (6 bases). This CDR3 region has 14 residues. CDR1 and CDR2 (germline): KGHSH, LQKENI. Deletions cut 4 bases from V and 3 bases from J, with 12 bases between. For the CDR3, the DNA is TGTGCCAGCTCACTCACAGGGCAAGACTATGGCTACACCTTC. It encodes CASSLTGQDYGYTF. Based on the CDR3 plus reference TRBV18 and TRBJ1-2, the full variable domain is NAGVMQNPRHLVRRRGQEARLRCSPMKGHSHVYWYRQLPEEGLKFMVYLQKENIIDESGMPKERFSAEFPKEGPSILRIQQVVRGDSAAYFCASSLTGQDYGYTFGSGTRLTVV.

This clone was detected many times. V usage is TRBV5-6 and J usage is TRBJ2-2; TRBD2 agrees at 8 bases. Germline loops: CDR1 SGHDT, CDR2 YYEEEE. The CDR3 is made up of 17 amino acids. J gave up 2 bases and V 4 bases, and 10 bases lay outside the gene matches. In DNA, the CDR3 is TGTGCCAGCAGCGTAGTAGCGGGAACTCCCAACACCGGGGAGCTGTTTTTT. Its translation is CASSVVAGTPNTGELFF.

The chain links TRBV18 to TRBJ2-1, with D possibly matching TRBD2 (6 bases). The germline V gene encodes CDR1 KGHSH and CDR2 LQKENI. The CDR3 spans 15 residues. Trimming left V 2 bases short and J 5 bases short, with 13 bases between. The CDR3 DNA follows: TGTGCCAGCTCACCAATGGCGGGGAATAACAATGAGCAGTTCTTC. Amino acids: CASSPMAGNNNEQFF.

The chain carries TRBV28 and TRBJ2-7; a weak D match, TRBD1 (6 bases). Germline CDR1 MDHEN, CDR2 SYDVKM. The ends were cut back, 5 bases at V and 7 bases at J, with 21 bases in the middle. The CDR3 loop spans 15 amino acids. CDR3 in DNA: TGTGCCAGCAGTCTACGGGACATTACCGAGGGGGAGCAGTACTTC. Amino acids: CASSLRDITEGEQYF.

The chain links TRBV9 to TRBJ1-1; D call uncertain. V was shortened by 4 bases and J by 6 bases, with 19 bases between the two germline ends. CDR1 is SGDLS, CDR2 YYNGEE, per germline. The CDR3 is 15 amino acids. The CDR3 DNA follows: TGTGCCAGCAGCCGGGCTGGAGGTTTTGAATCTGAAGCTTTCTTT. As protein: CASSRAGGFESEAFF.

CDR3 sequence: CASSVLLSNEQFF. As DNA, the CDR3 is TGTGCCAGCAGTGTACTCCTCTCTAACGAGCAGTTCTTC. The V gene is TRBV6-4, the J gene TRBJ2-1; D is ambiguous. The germline V and J ends were trimmed by 4 bases and 10 bases, with 14 bases remaining between them. The germline V gene encodes CDR1 MRHNA and CDR2 SNTAGT. This CDR3 has 13 amino acids.